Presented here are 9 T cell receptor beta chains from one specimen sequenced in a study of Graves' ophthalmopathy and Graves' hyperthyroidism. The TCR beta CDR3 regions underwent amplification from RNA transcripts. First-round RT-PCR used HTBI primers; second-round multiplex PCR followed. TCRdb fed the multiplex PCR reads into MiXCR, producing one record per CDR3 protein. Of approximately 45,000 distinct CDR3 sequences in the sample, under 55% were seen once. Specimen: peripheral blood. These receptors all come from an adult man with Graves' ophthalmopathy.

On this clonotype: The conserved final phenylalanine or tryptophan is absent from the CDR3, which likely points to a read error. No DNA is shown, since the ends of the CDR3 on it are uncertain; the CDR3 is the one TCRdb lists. CDR3 region: CASSRGQGNTEALC. The chain couples TRBV6-4 to TRBJ1-1; TRBD1 reflects the table's D call only, with no check against the DNA. Per germline, CDR1 MRHNA and CDR2 SNTAGT. The CDR3 is 14 residues long, counting both termini.

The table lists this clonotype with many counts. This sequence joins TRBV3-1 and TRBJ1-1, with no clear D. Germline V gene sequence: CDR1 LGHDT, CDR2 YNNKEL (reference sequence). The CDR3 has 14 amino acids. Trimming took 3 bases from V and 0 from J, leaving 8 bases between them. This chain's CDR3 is CASSHQRMNTEAFF. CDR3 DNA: TGTGCCAGCAGCCACCAACGCATGAACACTGAAGCTTTCTTT.

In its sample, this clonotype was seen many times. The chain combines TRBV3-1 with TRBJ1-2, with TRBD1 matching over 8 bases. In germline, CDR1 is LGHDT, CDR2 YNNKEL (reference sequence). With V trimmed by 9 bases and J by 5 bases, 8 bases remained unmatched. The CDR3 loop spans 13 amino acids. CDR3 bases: TGTGCCAGTTCGGACAGGGCGCTTTATGGCTACACCTTC. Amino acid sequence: CASSDRALYGYTF.

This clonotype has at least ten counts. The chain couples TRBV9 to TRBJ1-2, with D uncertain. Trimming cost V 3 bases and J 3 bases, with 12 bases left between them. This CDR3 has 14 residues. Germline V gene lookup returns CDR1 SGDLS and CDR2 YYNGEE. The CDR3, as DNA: TGTGCCAGCAGCGCCCGATCCCGATACTATGGCTACACCTTC. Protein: CASSARSRYYGYTF. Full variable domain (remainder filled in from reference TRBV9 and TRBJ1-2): DSGVTQTPKHLITATGQRVTLRCSPRSGDLSVYWYQQSLDQGLQFLIQYYNGEERAKGNILERFSAQQFPDLHSELNLSSLELGDSALYFCASSARSRYYGYTFGSGTRLTVV.

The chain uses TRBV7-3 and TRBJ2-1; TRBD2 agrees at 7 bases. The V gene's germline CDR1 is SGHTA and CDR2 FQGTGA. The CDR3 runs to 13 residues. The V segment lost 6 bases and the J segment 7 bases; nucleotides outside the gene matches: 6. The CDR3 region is CASRSAGKNEQFF. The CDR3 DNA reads TGTGCCAGCAGGTCAGCGGGAAAGAATGAGCAGTTCTTC. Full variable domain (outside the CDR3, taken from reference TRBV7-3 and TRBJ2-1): GAGVSQTPSNKVTEKGKYVELRCDPISGHTALYWYRQSLGQGPEFLIYFQGTGAADDSGLPNDRFFAVRPEGSVSTLKIQRTERGDSAVYLCASRSAGKNEQFFGPGTRLTVL.

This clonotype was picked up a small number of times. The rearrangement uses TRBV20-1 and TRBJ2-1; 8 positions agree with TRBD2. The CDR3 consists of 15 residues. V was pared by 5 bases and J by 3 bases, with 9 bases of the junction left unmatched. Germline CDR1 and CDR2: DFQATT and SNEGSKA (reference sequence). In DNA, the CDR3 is TGCAGTGCTGAAGGTGGGACTAGGGGCTACAATGAGCAGTTCTTC. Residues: CSAEGGTRGYNEQFF.

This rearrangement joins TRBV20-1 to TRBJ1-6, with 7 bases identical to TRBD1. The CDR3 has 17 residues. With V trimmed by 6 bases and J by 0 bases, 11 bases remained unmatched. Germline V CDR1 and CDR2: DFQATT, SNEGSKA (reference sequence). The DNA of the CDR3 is TGCAGTGCGAACCGGGACAGAAAAAGCTCCTATAATTCACCCCTCCACTTT. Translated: CSANRDRKSSYNSPLHF.

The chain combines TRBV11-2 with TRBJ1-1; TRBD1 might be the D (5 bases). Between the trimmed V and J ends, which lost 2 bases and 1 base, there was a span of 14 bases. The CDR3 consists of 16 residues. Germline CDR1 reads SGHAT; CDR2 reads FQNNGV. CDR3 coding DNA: TGTGCCAGCAGCTTATATGGAGGGGCACCGAACACTGAAGCTTTCTTT. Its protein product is CASSLYGGAPNTEAFF.

CDR3 region: CSASSGTGGTGELFF. CDR3 sequence (DNA): TGCAGTGCCAGCAGCGGTACAGGGGGAACCGGGGAGCTGTTTTTT. The rearrangement joins TRBV20-1 to TRBJ2-2, with 8 bases aligning to TRBD1. The CDR3 runs 15 residues. Germline CDR1 DFQATT, CDR2 SNEGSKA (reference sequence). With 6 bases clipped from V and 5 bases from J, the junction kept 11 bases outside the gene matches.